This T cell receptor beta chain was retrieved from a study of blood T cell repertoires in COVID-19. Study overall: Spain, Italy and the United States supplied samples that represented acute and convalescent COVID-19. Sources were T cells, B-cell-depleted T cells, or PBMCs; the material itself was cDNA or gDNA.

As processed by the authors: Reference gene primer amplification gave nucleated cell count estimates. Clones were read by immunoSEQ multiplex PCR, and TCRdb kept only the in-frame ones, dropping some. The D gene and trimming were derived from the DNA, and the V and J assignments and clone size from that table. This table holds some 62,000 clones, approximately 88% found once. The sequencing input was peripheral blood. This receptor was obtained from a human donor in a cohort sampled during active COVID-19.

The CDR3 region is CASSLVQGGGYTF. CDR3 nucleotide sequence: TGTGCCAGCAGCTTGGTTCAGGGTGGAGGCTACACCTTC. V usage is TRBV5-6 and J usage is TRBJ1-2; tentative D call: TRBD1 (5 bases). CDR3 length: 13 amino acids. V was clipped by 0 bases and J by 8 bases, with 11 bases between them. The germline gives CDR1 SGHDT, CDR2 YYEEEE.